A single sample is the source of the 32 T cell receptor delta chains below, sequenced in a study of human gamma delta and Vdelta1 T cells (dated by TCRdb to the late 2010s). Their antigens remain unidentified. Libraries were built with PCR. Sequencing used an Illumina MiSeq. Identical DNA sequences were merged into single rows after TCRdb reprocessed the public reads with CATT. The sample records over 10,000 delta-chain clones, roughly 50% of which are singletons. Approximately 1.5% of the sample is taken by the ten largest. Input material: Vdelta1 gamma-delta T cells from blood grown in culture (DOT cells). The sample's cell subset or site label is to be understood as: Delta One T cells, in vitro expanded/differentiated Vd1+ gamma-delta T cells. All receptors derive from a human donor in good health.

J gene TRDJ2 was identified, but the V gene was not called. The CDR3 covers 11 residues. The CDR3 spells CAGGVAAQLFF. CDR3 sequence (DNA): TGTGCTGGAGGGGTGGCAGCACAACTCTTCTTT.

The rearrangement links TRDV1 to TRDJ1, with TRDD3 identical over 8 bases. V gave up 7 bases and J gave up 0 bases; unmatched junction bases: 31. Germline CDR1 TSWWSYY, CDR2 QGS. The length of the CDR3 is 23 residues. This CDR3 reads CALVFSTSGRDPHWGPYTDKLIF. CDR3 DNA sequence: TGTGCTCTTGTTTTCTCGACTTCGGGGCGTGACCCTCACTGGGGGCCCTACACCGATAAACTCATCTTT.

This chain connects TRDV1 to TRDJ1; 11 nucleotides align to TRDD3. The CDR3 runs to 20 residues. The V gene end was trimmed by 2 bases and the J gene end by 1 base; junction bases not matched to a gene: 15. Germline loops: CDR1 TSWWSYY, CDR2 QGS. The CDR3 protein is CALGETILLLGDTRTDKLIF. For the CDR3, the DNA is TGTGCTCTTGGGGAAACGATACTACTCTTGGGGGATACGCGCACCGATAAACTCATCTTT.

This clone was found a few times. The V and J genes are TRDV1 and TRDJ1; 8 bases are shared with TRDD3. The CDR3 is 20 amino acids. The ends lost 2 bases at V and 3 bases at J; junction bases unmatched: 20. Looked up from germline, CDR1 is TSWWSYY and CDR2 is QGS. The CDR3 sequence is CALGENIGPRVGDLADKLIF. In DNA, the CDR3 is TGTGCTCTTGGGGAAAACATCGGACCACGGGTGGGGGATTTGGCCGATAAACTCATCTTT.

V gene TRDV1 combines with J gene TRDJ1; no firm D call. Trimming stripped 3 bases from V and 3 bases from J, with 14 bases between. The length of the CDR3 is 15 residues. Germline V lookup: CDR1 TSWWSYY, CDR2 QGS. CDR3: CALGDARVEPDKLIF. In nucleotides, the CDR3 is TGTGCTCTTGGGGACGCACGCGTAGAGCCCGATAAACTCATCTTT.

The chain is built from TRDV1 and TRDJ1; D gene ambiguous. Trimming pared 3 bases from V and 0 bases from J, leaving 20 bases between. The germline V gene encodes CDR1 TSWWSYY and CDR2 QGS. The CDR3 runs to 18 residues. CDR3 residues: CALGDLRLEDYYTDKLIF. DNA for the CDR3: TGTGCTCTTGGGGATCTCCGTCTGGAGGATTATTACACCGATAAACTCATCTTT.

J is TRDJ1 and V is TRDV1; 12 bases fit TRDD3. V was pared by 4 bases and J by 1 base, with 13 bases of the junction left unmatched. The germline CDR1 and CDR2 sequences are TSWWSYY and QGS. The CDR3 consists of 19 residues. The CDR3 DNA sequence: TGTGCTCTTGGGGGTTTCCCCCCCGTACTGGGGGATACCACCGATAAACTCATCTTT. Its translation is CALGGFPPVLGDTTDKLIF.

The chain is built from TRDV1 and TRDJ1; D possibly uses TRDD2 or TRDD3 (5 bases each). Trimming cost V 0 bases and J 2 bases, with 28 bases left between them. Germline V gives CDR1 TSWWSYY, CDR2 QGS. This CDR3 region has 21 residues. The CDR3 sequence: CALGELSFPFIHPGETDKLIF. The CDR3 coding sequence is TGTGCTCTTGGGGAACTAAGCTTCCCTTTTATACACCCCGGGGAGACCGATAAACTCATCTTT.

This chain connects TRDV1 to TRDJ1; 12 bases line up with TRDD3. CDR3 length equals 21 residues. CDR1 is TSWWSYY and CDR2 is QGS in the germline V gene. J lost 9 bases, V lost 4 bases, and 27 bases had no gene match. The CDR3 is CALGALPPPHNWGILPQELIF. In DNA, the CDR3 is TGTGCTCTTGGGGCCCTTCCTCCCCCTCACAACTGGGGGATACTCCCACAAGAACTCATCTTT.

This clone was seen a few times. This chain uses TRDV1 with TRDJ1; 8 nucleotides match TRDD3. J lost 0 bases, V lost 4 bases, and 19 bases had no gene match. The CDR3 runs 20 residues. CDR1 and CDR2 (germline): TSWWSYY, QGS. CDR3 in amino acids: CALGVAGGRLGAPYTDKLIF. The CDR3 region has the DNA TGTGCTCTTGGGGTCGCTGGGGGACGACTGGGGGCCCCGTACACCGATAAACTCATCTTT.

The rearrangement links TRDV1 to TRDJ1; the match to TRDD1 covers 7 bases. The germline CDR1 and CDR2 sequences are TSWWSYY and QGS. The CDR3 covers 18 residues. V lost 4 bases and J lost 4; bases outside the gene matches: 18. The CDR3: CALGGIPNSLQGSDKLIF. The CDR3 DNA sequence: TGTGCTCTTGGGGGAATCCCAAATAGTCTCCAGGGGAGCGATAAACTCATCTTT.

The chain carries TRDV1 and TRDJ1; no clear D gene. Per germline, CDR1 TSWWSYY and CDR2 QGS. Between the trimmed V and J ends, which lost 1 base and 0 bases, there was a span of 15 bases. CDR3 length equals 17 residues. Written as DNA, the CDR3 is TGTGCTCTTGGGGAACGAGAGGGCCCACTGTACACCGATAAACTCATCTTT. Its translation: CALGEREGPLYTDKLIF.

The J gene is TRDJ1, the V gene TRDV1; TRDD3 matches at 11 bases. The germline gives CDR1 TSWWSYY, CDR2 QGS. This CDR3 region has 21 residues. Losses at the gene ends were 9 bases for V and 0 bases for J; bases not matched to a gene: 24. Here the CDR3 reads CALKALVGDTGVKRDTDKLIF. The CDR3 DNA reads TGTGCTCTGAAGGCCTTGGTGGGGGATACGGGTGTCAAAAGAGACACCGATAAACTCATCTTT.

V and J are TRDV1 and TRDJ1; 9 positions agree with TRDD3. V lost 0 bases and J lost 0; bases outside the gene matches: 14. Germline V gene data show CDR1 as TSWWSYY and CDR2 as QGS. The CDR3 is 20 residues long. CDR3 coding DNA: TGTGCTCTTGGGGAACTAGGGGATACGGCGGGGGGTTGGTACACCGATAAACTCATCTTT. Translated, it gives CALGELGDTAGGWYTDKLIF.

This chain connects TRDV1 to TRDJ2, with TRDD3 identical over 10 bases. This CDR3 comprises 21 residues. Germline assignment: CDR1 TSWWSYY and CDR2 QGS. V trimming: 1 base; J trimming: 8 bases; junction bases outside the gene matches: 22. As DNA, the CDR3 is TGTGCTCTTGGGGAACCAAGCCCCACTGACCGCCTTTGGGGGATACTGGCACAACTCTTCTTT. Protein product: CALGEPSPTDRLWGILAQLFF.

The chain has TRDV1 and TRDJ1; D possibly corresponds to TRDD3 (5 bases). Germline CDR1 TSWWSYY, CDR2 QGS. This CDR3 is built from 12 residues. V gave up 3 bases and J gave up 11 bases, with 13 bases separating them. CDR3 region: CALGDHSRGLIF. CDR3 coding DNA: TGTGCTCTTGGGGACCATTCCCGGGGGCTCATCTTT.

This clone was seen only a few times. The chain couples TRDV1 to TRDJ1; 10 bases agree with TRDD3. The germline CDR1 and CDR2 sequences are TSWWSYY and QGS. V was pared by 3 bases and J by 3 bases, with 22 bases of the junction left unmatched. CDR3 size: 21 residues. The CDR3 region has the DNA TGTGCTCTTGGGGATCCTATTCCGGGGGATACGCCGGATTCGTTCGCCGATAAACTCATCTTT. Amino acids: CALGDPIPGDTPDSFADKLIF.

V and J are TRDV1 and TRDJ3; D call uncertain. The CDR3 totals 18 residues. Germline V gene sequence: CDR1 TSWWSYY, CDR2 QGS. Trimming removed 0 bases at V and 0 bases at J, with 9 bases between. CDR3 residues: CALGELETPSWDTRQMFF. In DNA form, the CDR3 reads TGTGCTCTTGGGGAACTAGAAACCCCCTCCTGGGACACCCGACAGATGTTTTTC.

This clone turned up a few times. The chain joins TRDV1 to TRDJ1; maybe TRDD3 (6 bases). Germline V gene sequence: CDR1 TSWWSYY, CDR2 QGS. Trimming removed 0 bases from V and 1 base from J, with 33 bases in between. The length of the CDR3 is 23 residues. CDR3 DNA sequence: TGTGCTCTTGGGGAACTCCCCTTTCCTGCCTTGATGGGGGGGAATCGAACCACCGATAAACTCATCTTT. Protein: CALGELPFPALMGGNRTTDKLIF.

The chain combines TRDV1 with TRDJ1, with 7 bases fitting TRDD3. The CDR3 runs 19 residues. V was clipped by 3 bases and J by 0 bases; unmatched bases: 16. Germline loops: CDR1 TSWWSYY, CDR2 QGS. Here the CDR3 DNA reads TGTGCTCTTGGGGACCTCCGATCGCGGGGGATTGCAAACACCGATAAACTCATCTTT. Translating it yields CALGDLRSRGIANTDKLIF.

This clone appeared a few times. The chain has TRDV1 and TRDJ1; TRDD3 matches 11 bases. Germline V gives CDR1 TSWWSYY, CDR2 QGS. V trimming: 0 bases; J trimming: 7 bases; junction bases outside the gene matches: 13. This CDR3 comprises 18 residues. The CDR3 DNA reads TGTGCTCTTGGGGAACTAGAGTTACTGGGGGATATTAACGGTAAACTCATCTTT. This gives the protein CALGELELLGDINGKLIF.

The rearrangement joins TRDV1 to TRDJ1, with a weak D call TRDD3 (6 bases). The germline V and J ends were trimmed by 2 bases and 8 bases, with 24 bases remaining between them. The germline V gene has CDR1 TSWWSYY and CDR2 QGS. The CDR3 loop spans 17 amino acids. CDR3 protein: CALGEDVPYVRLGKLIF. CDR3 nucleotide sequence: TGTGCTCTTGGGGAAGACGTTCCCTACGTCAGACTGGGAAAACTCATCTTT.

In its sample, this clone was seen a few times. The rearrangement uses TRDV1 and TRDJ1; D is perhaps TRDD3 (5 bases). Germline CDR1 and CDR2: TSWWSYY and QGS. Between the trimmed V and J ends, which lost 0 bases and 0 bases, there was a span of 11 bases. This CDR3 has 16 residues. The chain's CDR3 is CALGELPMGYTDKLIF. In nucleotides, the CDR3 is TGTGCTCTTGGGGAACTCCCCATGGGGTACACCGATAAACTCATCTTT.

V is TRDV1 and J is TRDJ1; a possible D gene is TRDD3 (6 bases). There are 16 residues in the CDR3. The ends were cut back, 6 bases at V and 0 bases at J, with 17 bases in the middle. Germline V gene sequence: CDR1 TSWWSYY, CDR2 QGS. The DNA of the CDR3 is TGTGCTCTTGGACCGGGGGACTTACTCTACACCGATAAACTCATCTTT. It codes for CALGPGDLLYTDKLIF.

The chain recombines TRDV1 with TRDJ3; 13 nucleotides agree with TRDD3. CDR3 length equals 25 residues. The junction had 21 bases not matched to a gene; V was cut back by 3 bases and J by 1 base. Germline-derived CDR1 and CDR2 are TSWWSYY and QGS. The CDR3 region is CALGDSLPATLLGDTSSWDTRQMFF. DNA of the CDR3: TGTGCTCTTGGGGACTCCCTTCCCGCCACCTTACTGGGGGATACGTCGTCCTGGGACACCCGACAGATGTTTTTC.

V and J are TRDV1 and TRDJ1; D is uncertain. V was cut by 0 bases and J by 0 bases, with 11 bases left in between. The CDR3 spans 16 residues. Germline CDR1 reads TSWWSYY; CDR2 reads QGS. The CDR3 nucleotides read TGTGCTCTTGGGGAACTACGAGGGGCGTACACCGATAAACTCATCTTT. It yields the protein CALGELRGAYTDKLIF.

The chain couples TRDV1 to TRDJ1; 8 bases are shared with TRDD3. Trimming took 8 bases from V and 2 from J; bases not matched to a gene: 28. The CDR3 spans 21 residues. Germline CDR1 is TSWWSYY and CDR2 is QGS. The CDR3 loop is CALSPVYGRGSGGPTTDKLIF. CDR3 in DNA: TGTGCTCTTTCCCCCGTATACGGCCGAGGTTCTGGGGGACCAACAACCGATAAACTCATCTTT.

This clone has more than one count but fewer than ten. This rearrangement joins TRDV1 to TRDJ1; tentatively, D is TRDD3 (7 bases). Germline V lookup: CDR1 TSWWSYY, CDR2 QGS. V lost 3 bases and J lost 1, with 21 bases in between. This CDR3 has 18 amino acids. CDR3 sequence: CALGDHFLTGGFTDKLIF. CDR3 nucleotide sequence: TGTGCTCTTGGGGACCACTTCCTTACCGGGGGATTCACCGATAAACTCATCTTT.

This clone appeared a few times. V and J are TRDV1 and TRDJ1, with 11 bases that match TRDD3. Germline CDR1 and CDR2: TSWWSYY and QGS. The CDR3 runs to 23 residues. J gave up 1 base and V 0 bases, and 22 bases lay outside the gene matches. Here the CDR3 reads CALGELPIFLHEAGGYSTDKLIF. CDR3 bases: TGTGCTCTTGGGGAACTCCCCATCTTCCTCCACGAGGCTGGGGGATACAGCACCGATAAACTCATCTTT.

This clone was seen more than once but under ten times. The V gene is TRDV1, the J gene TRDJ1, with D possibly matching TRDD3 (5 bases). V lost 0 bases and J lost 0, with 14 bases in between. Per the germline V gene, CDR1 is TSWWSYY and CDR2 is QGS. The CDR3 has 17 residues. CDR3 sequence reads: CALGELIRGGYTDKLIF. The CDR3 nucleotides read TGTGCTCTTGGGGAACTAATCCGGGGGGGGTACACCGATAAACTCATCTTT.

The rearrangement uses TRDV1 and TRDJ1; TRDD2 is a possible D gene (6 bases). Trimming left V 3 bases short and J 0 bases short, with 11 bases between. Germline values: CDR1 TSWWSYY, CDR2 QGS. This CDR3 contains 15 residues. The CDR3 sequence is CALGDNPTYTDKLIF. CDR3 DNA sequence: TGTGCTCTTGGGGACAATCCTACGTACACCGATAAACTCATCTTT.

The rearrangement links TRDV1 to TRDJ1; no firm D call. The V gene's germline CDR1 is TSWWSYY and CDR2 QGS. Trimming shortened V by 1 base and J by 0 bases, and 15 bases separated the two germline ends. The CDR3 has 17 residues. The CDR3 spells CALGERYPPEYTDKLIF. In DNA form, the CDR3 reads TGTGCTCTTGGGGAACGGTACCCCCCCGAGTACACCGATAAACTCATCTTT.